This T cell receptor (beta chain) was captured by sequencing in a study of blood T cell repertoires in COVID-19. Study overall: Acute-phase and convalescent COVID-19 samples originated in the United States, Italy and Spain.

Sequencing was performed with immunoSEQ multiplex PCR; in TCRdb, only in-frame clones are kept and a portion is missing. The table lists about 81,000 clones, roughly 88% of them singletons. Germline values: CDR1 LNHDA, CDR2 SQIVND (reference sequence). The CDR3 spans 13 residues. V gave up 7 bases and J gave up 1 base; unmatched junction bases: 2. The specimen sequenced was peripheral blood. This chain uses TRBV19 with TRBJ2-3; 7 bases align to TRBD2. The TCR comes from a human donor in a cohort sampled during active COVID-19. As DNA, the CDR3 is TGTGCCAGTAACAGCGGGGGCACAGATACGCAGTATTTT. This gives the protein CASNSGGTDTQYF.